This T cell receptor beta chain was identified in a study of blood T cell repertoires in COVID-19. The overall study: COVID-19 samples from acute and convalescent phases originated in the United States, Italy and Spain.

Symptom resolution, clearance, or two negative PCRs marked donors in Cohort 3 as recovered. Original methodology: Using reference gene primer amplification, nucleated cell counts were estimated. Produced via immunoSEQ multiplex PCR; TCRdb's table is partial and in-frame only. The V and J calls and clone size were taken over from that table, and D and trimming were inferred from the DNA. The table lists a few hundred thousand clones, about four fifths of them singletons, with roughly 3.1% in the top ten. The TCR sequence derives from a man between 50 and 59 years old who had recovered from COVID-19. Sequencing was carried out using PBMCs or T cells enriched from blood (not recorded which).

CDR3 residues: CATSDATGTGYYEQYF. The CDR3 DNA follows: TGTGCCACCAGTGATGCAACCGGGACAGGGTATTACGAGCAGTACTTC. The rearrangement uses TRBV24-1 and TRBJ2-7, with TRBD1 matching 9 bases. The CDR3 runs 16 residues. Germline assignment: CDR1 KGHDR and CDR2 SFDVKD. V was clipped by 3 bases and J by 4 bases; unmatched bases: 9.